The 2 T cell receptor beta chains presented below share a single source sample, sequenced in a study of blood T cell repertoires in COVID-19. Sequencing used immunoSEQ multiplex PCR; TCRdb keeps in-frame clones, though not all of them. The sample lists roughly 100,000 clones, about 80% occurring once. Sequencing used peripheral blood. Receptors originate from a human donor in a cohort sampled during active or convalescent COVID-19.

The J gene is TRBJ2-1, the V gene TRBV28; 15 bases align to TRBD2. V was clipped by 9 bases and J by 12 bases; unmatched bases: 9. Germline CDR1 reads MDHEN; CDR2 reads SYDVKM. CDR3 length: 14 residues. The CDR3 protein is CASRTSGGAGAQFF. The CDR3 coding sequence is TGTGCCAGTAGGACTAGCGGGGGGGCCGGCGCGCAGTTCTTC.

V is TRBV9 and J is TRBJ2-7, with 7 bases identical to TRBD1. Per the germline V gene, CDR1 is SGDLS and CDR2 is YYNGEE. After removal of 3 bases from V and 3 bases from J, the junction contained 12 bases not matched to a gene. The CDR3 is 16 amino acids. The CDR3 DNA sequence: TGTGCCAGCAGCGAGGCCCTCGACAGGGCGGGCTACGAGCAGTACTTC. It translates to CASSEALDRAGYEQYF.